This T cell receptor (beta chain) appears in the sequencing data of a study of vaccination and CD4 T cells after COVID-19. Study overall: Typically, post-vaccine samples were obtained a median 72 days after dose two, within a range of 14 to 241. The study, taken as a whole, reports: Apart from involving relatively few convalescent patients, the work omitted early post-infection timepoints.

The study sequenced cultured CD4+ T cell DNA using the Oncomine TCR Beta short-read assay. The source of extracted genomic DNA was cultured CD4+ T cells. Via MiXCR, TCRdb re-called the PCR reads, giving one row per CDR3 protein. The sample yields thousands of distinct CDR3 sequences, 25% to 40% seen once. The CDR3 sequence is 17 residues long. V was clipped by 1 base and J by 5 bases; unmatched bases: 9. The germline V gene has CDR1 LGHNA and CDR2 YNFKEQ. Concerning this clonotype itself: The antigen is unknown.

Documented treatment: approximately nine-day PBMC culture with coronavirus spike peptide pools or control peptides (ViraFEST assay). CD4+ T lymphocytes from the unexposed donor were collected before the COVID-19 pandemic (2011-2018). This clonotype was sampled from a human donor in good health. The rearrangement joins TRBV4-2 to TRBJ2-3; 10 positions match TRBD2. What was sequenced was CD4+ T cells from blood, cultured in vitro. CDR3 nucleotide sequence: TGTGCCAGCAGCCAAGGGTCTAAGCGGGGGGGCGGAGATACGCAGTATTTT. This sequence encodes CASSQGSKRGGGDTQYF.